The 20 T cell receptor beta chains presented below share a single source sample, sequenced in a study of T cells in Graves' hyperthyroidism and ophthalmopathy (dated by TCRdb to about 2019). The library came from multiplex PCR. This sample was sequenced with an Illumina HiSeq 2000. The TCR beta CDR3 regions were amplified from RNA transcripts. The first round of RT-PCR for the TCR CDR3 was performed with the HTBI primer set and the Qiagen OneStep RT-PCR kit. The public reads were quality trimmed at Q25 with fastp and then assembled into clones with MiXCR by TCRdb, keeping productive beta chains. Rows with a matching CDR3 protein are joined into one entry that keeps the most common DNA and genes. Here the sample has 600,000 or so distinct CDR3 sequences; approximately 15% occur a single time. About 7% of the sample belongs to the ten largest clones. Sequencing input: blood. Receptor source: a woman between 18 and 29 years old with Graves' ophthalmopathy.

At least ten counts were recorded for this clonotype. This chain joins TRBV28 and TRBJ1-4; D call uncertain. This CDR3 region has 14 residues. Trimming shortened V by 3 bases and J by 4 bases, and 9 bases separated the two germline ends. CDR1 MDHEN and CDR2 SYDVKM come from the germline V gene. The CDR3 reads CASSFGLFNEKLFF. The CDR3 DNA sequence: TGTGCCAGCAGTTTTGGTCTGTTTAATGAAAAACTGTTTTTT.

This chain links TRBV7-2 with TRBJ2-5; a possible D gene is TRBD2 (6 bases). The germline V and J ends were trimmed by 5 bases and 6 bases, with 22 bases remaining between them. The CDR3 spans 16 residues. Per germline, CDR1 SGHTA and CDR2 FQGNSA. The DNA of the CDR3 is TGTGCCAGCAGCCAAGAGGGGTTACCGGGAGTCAAGACCCAGTACTTC. Translating it yields CASSQEGLPGVKTQYF.

This clonotype was picked up many times. The chain carries TRBV6-1 and TRBJ1-2, with 7 bases that match TRBD1. The CDR3 has 12 amino acids. CDR1 is MNHNS, CDR2 SASEGT, per germline. Unmatched junction bases numbered 5, after V lost 6 bases and J lost 7 bases. In DNA, the CDR3 is TGTGCCAGCAGGAGGGGGCTGAGTGGCTACACCTTC. As protein: CASRRGLSGYTF.

This clonotype has ten or more counts. This chain uses TRBV12-3 or TRBV12-4 with TRBJ2-5; weak D call: TRBD2 (6 bases). The V and J ends lost 3 bases and 4 bases respectively, with 15 bases between them. The CDR3 covers 15 residues. The CDR3 sequence: CASSLGGLPPETQYF. In nucleotides, the CDR3 is TGTGCCAGCAGTTTGGGAGGACTTCCTCCAGAGACCCAGTACTTC.

The chain couples TRBV5-1 to TRBJ1-1; TRBD1 is a possible D gene (6 bases). Germline V gene sequence: CDR1 SGHRS, CDR2 YFSETQ. The CDR3 loop spans 16 amino acids. Trimming took 3 bases from V and 3 from J, leaving 18 bases between them. In DNA, the CDR3 is TGCGCCAGCAGCTCCGGCCCACAGGGAAGGGACACTGAAGCTTTCTTT. As protein: CASSSGPQGRDTEAFF.

Turning to this clonotype: With a much larger clone just one base away, this may be a read error. V gene TRBV12-3 or TRBV12-4 combines with J gene TRBJ2-1; maybe TRBD1 (5 bases). There are 15 residues in the CDR3. This CDR3 is CASSSDSRFYNEQSF. The DNA for the CDR3 is TGTGCCAGCAGTTCCGACAGTCGTTTTTACAATGAGCAGTCCTTC.

In this sample, this clonotype turned up a few times. The chain joins TRBV6-1 to TRBJ2-1, with 7 nucleotides matching TRBD2. With V trimmed by 6 bases and J by 6 bases, 11 bases remained unmatched. The CDR3 length is 15 residues. Germline assignment: CDR1 MNHNS and CDR2 SASEGT. CDR3 in DNA: TGTGCCAGCAGGCGGGACTATAGGGGTGGCAATGAGCAGTTCTTC. Its translation is CASRRDYRGGNEQFF.

The chain carries TRBV4-1 and TRBJ1-2, with TRBD1 as a possible D gene (5 bases). V was pared by 3 bases and J by 6 bases, with 11 bases between. Germline V gene lookup returns CDR1 MGHRA and CDR2 YSYEKL. The CDR3 is 13 residues long. The CDR3 loop reads CASSQTQGDGYTF. The DNA for the CDR3 is TGCGCCAGCAGCCAGACGCAGGGAGATGGCTACACCTTC.

V usage is TRBV30 and J usage is TRBJ2-1; D call uncertain. Germline V gene lookup returns CDR1 GTSNPN and CDR2 SVGIG (reference sequence). Trimming shortened V by 2 bases and J by 5 bases, and 10 bases separated the two germline ends. The CDR3 has 13 residues. CDR3 loop: CAWSLGKNNEQFF. The CDR3 region has the DNA TGTGCCTGGAGTTTAGGGAAAAACAATGAGCAGTTCTTC.

This clonotype was counted at least ten times. This chain links TRBV20-1 with TRBJ1-2, with D hard to call. The CDR3 is 16 amino acids. V lost 5 bases and J 4 bases, leaving 23 bases between the germline ends. Germline CDR1 is DFQATT and CDR2 is SNEGSKA (reference sequence). CDR3: CSAFQSRDLWSYGYTF. CDR3 coding DNA: TGCAGTGCTTTTCAATCCCGGGATTTATGGAGCTATGGCTACACCTTC.

In this sample, this clonotype turned up many times. J is TRBJ2-5 and V is TRBV7-9, with 7 bases fitting TRBD2. Germline V gene lookup returns CDR1 SEHNR and CDR2 FQNEAQ (reference sequence). The V and J ends lost 5 bases and 0 bases, in that order; junction bases with no gene match: 12. There are 17 residues in the CDR3. The CDR3 region is CASSPGGRAQYQETQYF. The CDR3 coding sequence is TGTGCCAGCAGCCCGGGGGGTCGAGCGCAGTACCAAGAGACCCAGTACTTC.

V and J are TRBV9 and TRBJ2-3; 9 positions match TRBD2. CDR1 is SGDLS and CDR2 is YYNGEE in the germline V gene. The V gene end was trimmed by 0 bases and the J gene end by 2 bases; junction bases not matched to a gene: 4. The CDR3 spans 16 residues. The CDR3 spells CASSVEAGGHTDTQYF. The CDR3 DNA sequence: TGTGCCAGCAGCGTAGAAGCGGGAGGCCACACAGATACGCAGTATTTT. Variable domain in full (rest from reference TRBV9 and TRBJ2-3): DSGVTQTPKHLITATGQRVTLRCSPRSGDLSVYWYQQSLDQGLQFLIQYYNGEERAKGNILERFSAQQFPDLHSELNLSSLELGDSALYFCASSVEAGGHTDTQYFGPGTRLTVL.

CDR3 in DNA: TGTGCTAGTGGCTACCGGGACAGTGAATGGGATGAGCAGTTCTTC. Amino acids: CASGYRDSEWDEQFF. This chain links TRBV12-5 with TRBJ2-1, with TRBD1 matching over 7 bases. CDR1 and CDR2 from the germline V gene are LGHNT and FRNRAP. CDR3 length equals 15 residues. V trimming: 6 bases; J trimming: 8 bases; junction bases outside the gene matches: 13. The variable domain in full, with the rest retrieved from reference TRBV12-5 and TRBJ2-1, is DARVTQTPRHKVTEMGQEVTMRCQPILGHNTVFWYRQTMMQGLELLAYFRNRAPLDDSGMPKDRFSAEMPDATLATLKIQPSEPRDSAVYFCASGYRDSEWDEQFFGPGTRLTVL.

This clonotype has only a few counts. This chain uses TRBV4-1 with TRBJ1-2; 8 nucleotides agree with TRBD1. J lost 7 bases, V lost 2 bases, and 9 bases had no gene match. The CDR3 covers 15 residues. Germline assignment: CDR1 MGHRA and CDR2 YSYEKL. This chain's CDR3 is CASSQQTGVHSGYTF. The DNA for the CDR3 is TGCGCCAGCAGCCAACAGACAGGGGTACACAGTGGCTACACCTTC.

This rearrangement joins TRBV20-1 to TRBJ2-3; 10 bases match TRBD2. The ends lost 2 bases at V and 5 bases at J; junction bases unmatched: 4. The V gene's germline CDR1 is DFQATT and CDR2 SNEGSKA (reference sequence). The CDR3 consists of 14 residues. CDR3 bases: TGCAGTGCTAGACTAGCGGGAGTAGGAGATACGCAGTATTTT. Translated: CSARLAGVGDTQYF.

This clonotype was seen more than once but under ten times. The rearrangement links TRBV4-3 to TRBJ2-5; D call uncertain. The germline V gene encodes CDR1 LGHNA and CDR2 YSLEER. Trimming removed 0 bases from V and 3 bases from J, with 14 bases in between. The CDR3 totals 16 residues. CDR3 residues: CASSQDLSDTEETQYF. As DNA, the CDR3 is TGCGCCAGCAGCCAAGATCTGAGCGACACCGAAGAGACCCAGTACTTC.

This clonotype was observed many times. The J gene is TRBJ2-7, the V gene TRBV20-1; 11 nucleotides line up with TRBD1. CDR3 length: 14 amino acids. J lost 7 bases, V lost 1 base, and 6 bases had no gene match. Per the germline V gene, CDR1 is DFQATT and CDR2 is SNEGSKA (reference sequence). CDR3 DNA: TGCAGTGCTAGAGCCGGACAGGGGGCACAAGAGCAGTACTTC. It specifies CSARAGQGAQEQYF.

In its sample, this clonotype was seen many times. V gene TRBV12-3 or TRBV12-4 combines with J gene TRBJ1-2; 7 nucleotides agree with TRBD1. V was clipped by 5 bases and J by 4 bases; unmatched bases: 10. The CDR3 has 15 amino acids. In DNA form, the CDR3 reads TGTGCCAGCAGTCAACACAGGGGACTCGGCTATGGCTACACCTTC. This translates into CASSQHRGLGYGYTF.

The table lists this clonotype with a few counts. J is TRBJ2-4 and V is TRBV4-1, with a weak D call TRBD2 (5 bases). With 1 base removed from V and 0 bases from J, the gap between germline ends came to 13 bases. CDR3 length equals 17 residues. In germline, CDR1 is MGHRA, CDR2 YSYEKL. CDR3 bases: TGCGCCAGCAGCCAAGTGTTCCGGGGTCTAGCCAAAAACATTCAGTACTTC. Amino acids: CASSQVFRGLAKNIQYF.

This CDR3 is CASSAPGTGHNQPQHF. Here the CDR3 DNA reads TGTGCCAGCAGCGCCCCCGGGACAGGGCACAATCAGCCCCAGCATTTT. The V and J genes are TRBV7-3 and TRBJ1-5; 9 bases align to TRBD1. This CDR3 is 16 amino acids long. In germline, CDR1 is SGHTA, CDR2 FQGTGA. The V segment lost 5 bases and the J segment 3 bases; nucleotides outside the gene matches: 8.